A single sample is the source of the 5 T cell receptor beta chains below, sequenced in a study of CD8+CD57+ T cells in acquired aplastic anemia. Genomic DNA acted as the template from which TCR beta VDJ combination and CDR3 sequence profiling were carried out. One entry per CDR3 protein results from TCRdb running MiXCR on the reads. There are over 150,000 distinct CDR3 sequences in the sample; roughly half occur only once, and about a sixth lies in the top ten. The sample comprised sorted CD4+, CD8+, or CD8+CD57+ T cells (not recorded which) from PBMCs. These receptor sequences come from a human donor in good health, serving as a control.

There are many counts of this clonotype. This chain connects TRBV6-5 to TRBJ1-2; the D gene is possibly TRBD1 (6 bases). The V gene's germline CDR1 is MNHEY and CDR2 SVGAGI. This CDR3 is built from 16 residues. With 5 bases removed from V and 0 bases from J, the gap between germline ends came to 16 bases. The CDR3 spells CASSATGGLSNYGYTF. The CDR3 DNA sequence: TGTGCCAGCAGTGCCACCGGGGGGCTGTCTAACTATGGCTACACCTTC.

In nucleotides, the CDR3 is TGTGCCATCAGTGAGTGCGAGCAGTTCTTC. It translates to CAISECEQFF. The rearrangement uses TRBV10-3 and TRBJ2-1; D remains ambiguous. Germline CDR1 is ENHRY and CDR2 is SYGVKD. This CDR3 is built from 10 residues. The V end lost 1 base, the J end lost 10 bases, and 2 bases lay between the germline ends.

V usage is TRBV25-1 and J usage is TRBJ1-2; the match to TRBD1 covers 8 bases. J lost 8 bases, V lost 2 bases, and 4 bases had no gene match. Per germline, CDR1 MGHDK and CDR2 SYGVNS. The CDR3 totals 13 residues. CDR3 nucleotide sequence: TGTGCCAGCAGTGAACGACAGGGGTTCGGCTACACCTTC. It is translated as CASSERQGFGYTF.

To note about this clonotype: Lacking the conserved final phenylalanine or tryptophan, this CDR3 likely reflects a read error. The chain employs TRBV4-1 and TRBJ1-2, with D possibly TRBD1 on 5 matching bases. The CDR3 consists of 17 residues. CDR1 MGHRA and CDR2 YSYEKL come from the germline V gene. CDR3 DNA sequence: TGTGCCAGCAGCCAAACGATAACAAGGGGCCCTAACTATGGCTACACCCTC. It encodes CASSQTITRGPNYGYTL.

The genes are TRBV12-3 or TRBV12-4 and TRBJ1-6; no clear D. V was cut by 6 bases and J by 9 bases, with 12 bases left in between. CDR3 length: 13 amino acids. The CDR3 bases are TGTGCCAGCAGCCGTAAAATACCTTCACCCCTCCACTTT. As protein: CASSRKIPSPLHF.